The clone carrying this T cell receptor beta chain was picked up one time. The sample belongs to a study of radiation and T cells in renal cell carcinoma. Study at large: Nephrectomy followed 15 Gy stereotactic body radiation by 4 weeks.

Clones were read by immunoSEQ multiplex PCR, and TCRdb kept only the in-frame ones, dropping some. The profile shows 100,000 to 150,000 clones, around 81% of them singletons. Time point noted: blood 2 weeks post-SBRT. Regarding treatment: 15 Gy SBRT to primary tumor, nephrectomy 4 weeks later. Germline V lookup: CDR1 LGHNA, CDR2 YNFKEQ. Trimming left V 1 base short and J 4 bases short, with 14 bases between. The CDR3 is made up of 15 amino acids. This TCR was recovered from a man aged 50-60 years with renal cell carcinoma. The gene calls are TRBV4-2 and TRBJ2-7, with D possibly being TRBD1 (6 bases). Material: blood, obtained from a patient whose treatment included radiotherapy and nephrectomy. CDR3 nucleotide sequence: TGTGCCAGCAGCCAAGGTGGCAGGGGAACGTACGAGCAGTACTTC. Amino acid sequence: CASSQGGRGTYEQYF.